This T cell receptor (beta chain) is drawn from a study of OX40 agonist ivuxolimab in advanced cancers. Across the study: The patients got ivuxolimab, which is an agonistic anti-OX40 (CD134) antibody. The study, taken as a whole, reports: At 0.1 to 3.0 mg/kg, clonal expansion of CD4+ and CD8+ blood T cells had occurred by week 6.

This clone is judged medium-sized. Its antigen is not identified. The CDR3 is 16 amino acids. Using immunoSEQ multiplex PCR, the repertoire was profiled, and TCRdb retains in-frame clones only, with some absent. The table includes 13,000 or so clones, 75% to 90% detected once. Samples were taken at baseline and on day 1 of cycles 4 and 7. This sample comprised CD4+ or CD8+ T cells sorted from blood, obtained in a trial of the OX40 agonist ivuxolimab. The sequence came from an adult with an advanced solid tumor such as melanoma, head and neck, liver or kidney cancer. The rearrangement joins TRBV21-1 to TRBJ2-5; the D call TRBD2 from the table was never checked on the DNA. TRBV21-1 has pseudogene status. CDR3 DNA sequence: TGTGCCAGCAGCATACAAAGAGGGAGAAACCAAGAGACCCAGTACTTC. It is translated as CASSIQRGRNQETQYF.